Following are 31 T cell receptor beta chains from one sample sequenced in a study of cytomegalovirus exposure and HLA in healthy donors. The PCR was carried out with 60 Vbeta primers and 13 Jbeta primers. Profiling relied on immunoSEQ multiplex PCR, and the TCRdb table lists in-frame clones only, not all of them. Of 120,000 to 150,000 clones listed, 70% to 85% are singletons. The sample consisted of PBMCs. These receptors were taken from a woman aged 45-60 years in good health and CMV-seropositive.

The genes are TRBV6-5 and TRBJ1-3; the D gene is possibly TRBD1 (5 bases). V lost 6 bases to trimming and J lost 1 base, with 13 bases between them. This CDR3 is built from 15 residues. Germline V gene sequence: CDR1 MNHEY, CDR2 SVGAGI. DNA for the CDR3: TGTGCCAGCAGCCGTCAAAAGGGGTCTGGAAACACCATATATTTT. Amino acids: CASSRQKGSGNTIYF.

J is TRBJ2-1 and V is TRBV13, with TRBD2 matching 13 bases. There are 16 residues in the CDR3. V lost 5 bases and J lost 4; bases outside the gene matches: 5. CDR1 and CDR2 (germline): PRHDT, FYEKMQ (reference sequence). CDR3 sequence reads: CASSLKTSGGYNEQFF. Here the CDR3 DNA reads TGTGCCAGCAGCCTTAAGACTAGCGGGGGGTACAATGAGCAGTTCTTC. Full variable domain (outside the CDR3, taken from reference TRBV13 and TRBJ2-1): AAGVIQSPRHLIKEKRETATLKCYPIPRHDTVYWYQQGPGQDPQFLISFYEKMQSDKGSIPDRFSAQQFSDYHSELNMSSLELGDSALYFCASSLKTSGGYNEQFFGPGTRLTVL.

The rearrangement links TRBV19 to TRBJ1-4; D gene ambiguous. The germline gives CDR1 LNHDA, CDR2 SQIVND (reference sequence). The V and J ends lost 3 bases and 5 bases respectively, with 10 bases between them. The CDR3 runs 14 residues. The CDR3 nucleotides are TGTGCCAGTAGTATTCCGGGGATCAATGAAAAACTGTTTTTT. Its protein is CASSIPGINEKLFF. The full variable domain, in which reference TRBV19 and TRBJ1-4 provide the parts outside the CDR3, is DGGITQSPKYLFRKEGQNVTLSCEQNLNHDAMYWYRQDPGQGLRLIYYSQIVNDFQKGDIAEGYSVSREKKESFPLTVTSAQKNPTAFYLCASSIPGINEKLFFGSGTQLSVL.

This sequence joins TRBV2 and TRBJ2-7; D might be TRBD1 (5 bases). Trimming shortened V by 6 bases and J by 4 bases, and 10 bases separated the two germline ends. This CDR3 has 12 amino acids. Germline lookup yields CDR1 SNHLY and CDR2 FYNNEI. The CDR3 nucleotides are TGTGCCAGCAGGAGACAGCGTTACGAGCAGTACTTC. This codes for CASRRQRYEQYF.

The chain has TRBV19 and TRBJ1-3; D ambiguous. Germline values: CDR1 LNHDA, CDR2 SQIVND (reference sequence). This CDR3 spans 16 amino acids. The ends were cut back, 2 bases at V and 0 bases at J, with 11 bases in the middle. CDR3 loop: CASSITGIISGNTIYF. The CDR3 DNA follows: TGTGCCAGTAGTATAACCGGGATCATCTCTGGAAACACCATATATTTT.

CDR3 nucleotides: TGTGCCAGCAGCTTCGCCCAGCGGGGGGGCACAGATACGCAGTATTTT. It translates to CASSFAQRGGTDTQYF. The rearrangement joins TRBV11-2 to TRBJ2-3; 9 nucleotides line up with TRBD2. The length of the CDR3 is 16 residues. V lost 3 bases to trimming and J lost 1 base; unmatched junction nucleotides: 5. CDR1 and CDR2 from the germline V gene are SGHAT and FQNNGV.

This clone was picked up one time. V is TRBV9 and J is TRBJ1-4; D may be TRBD1 (6 bases). This CDR3 is built from 15 residues. Looked up from germline, CDR1 is SGDLS and CDR2 is YYNGEE. Trimming cost V 3 bases and J 5 bases, with 14 bases left between them. The DNA for the CDR3 is TGTGCCAGCAGCGCTTCGACAGGAACCAATGAAAAACTGTTTTTT. Protein: CASSASTGTNEKLFF.

A note on this clone: Other DNA sequences in this sample translate to the same CDR3. V is TRBV7-2 and J is TRBJ2-1; TRBD1 agrees at 7 bases. V lost 0 bases and J lost 4; bases outside the gene matches: 3. The germline V gene encodes CDR1 SGHTA and CDR2 FQGNSA. The CDR3 has 15 amino acids. The CDR3 reads CASSLAGGAYNEQFF. The DNA for the CDR3 is TGTGCCAGCAGCTTAGCAGGGGGCGCTTACAATGAGCAGTTCTTC.

This clone was recorded many times. The chain joins TRBV7-2 to TRBJ1-4; D possibly corresponds to TRBD1 (5 bases). The CDR3 length is 13 residues. Trimming pared 1 base from V and 6 bases from J, leaving 6 bases between. CDR1 is SGHTA, CDR2 FQGNSA, per germline. The CDR3 loop reads CASSLGRDEKLFF. The CDR3 nucleotides read TGTGCCAGCAGCTTAGGCAGGGATGAAAAACTGTTTTTT.

The table lists this clone with a few counts. The chain couples TRBV2 to TRBJ2-1; 11 nucleotides agree with TRBD2. In germline, CDR1 is SNHLY, CDR2 FYNNEI. With 6 bases clipped from V and 6 bases from J, the junction kept 7 bases outside the gene matches. The CDR3 runs to 15 residues. CDR3 residues: CASSYSGGAVNEQFF. DNA of the CDR3: TGTGCCAGCAGCTATAGCGGGGGGGCCGTCAATGAGCAGTTCTTC.

The chain couples TRBV5-1 to TRBJ2-3, with TRBD1 identical over 8 bases. V dropped 6 bases and J dropped 4; count of bases not matched to a gene: 4. CDR1 is SGHRS and CDR2 is YFSETQ in the germline V gene. CDR3 length: 13 amino acids. This chain's CDR3 is CASKQGGPDTQYF. DNA of the CDR3: TGCGCCAGCAAACAGGGGGGCCCAGATACGCAGTATTTT.

The gene calls are TRBV2 and TRBJ2-2; TRBD1 matches 9 bases. Per the germline V gene, CDR1 is SNHLY and CDR2 is FYNNEI. CDR3 size: 15 residues. V lost 6 bases, J lost 5 bases, and 7 bases stayed unmatched. In nucleotides, the CDR3 is TGTGCCAGCAGCCAACAGGGGGCAATGACCGGGGAGCTGTTTTTT. Its translation is CASSQQGAMTGELFF.

The chain carries TRBV9 and TRBJ2-5; D might be TRBD1 (5 bases). The V gene's germline CDR1 is SGDLS and CDR2 YYNGEE. The CDR3 runs 17 residues. V lost 0 bases, J lost 5 bases, and 20 bases lay in between. CDR3 DNA: TGTGCCAGCAGCGTAGGTGCGGCAGGGTACGGGTGGGAGACCCAGTACTTC. As protein: CASSVGAAGYGWETQYF.

The chain couples TRBV6-5 to TRBJ2-7; D gene uncertain. The CDR3 spans 15 residues. In germline, CDR1 is MNHEY, CDR2 SVGAGI. The V gene lost 0 bases and the J gene lost 0 bases, with 9 bases spanning the gap. CDR3 DNA sequence: TGTGCCAGCAGTTACTCGATTGCGCACTCCTACGAGCAGTACTTC. It translates to CASSYSIAHSYEQYF.

V gene TRBV7-2 combines with J gene TRBJ2-5; tentative D call: TRBD2 (7 bases). The CDR3 has 16 residues. The germline V and J ends were trimmed by 5 bases and 5 bases, with 21 bases remaining between them. CDR1 SGHTA and CDR2 FQGNSA come from the germline V gene. The CDR3 DNA sequence: TGTGCCAGCAGCGCGTGGGCGACTAGGGGGGGGGAGACCCAGTACTTC. Its protein is CASSAWATRGGETQYF.

This chain links TRBV11-2 with TRBJ2-1; 11 bases match TRBD2. This CDR3 region has 16 residues. J gave up 3 bases and V 1 base, and 2 bases lay outside the gene matches. The germline V gene encodes CDR1 SGHAT and CDR2 FQNNGV. The CDR3 loop is CASSLVLAGDYNEQFF. Written as DNA, the CDR3 is TGTGCCAGCAGCTTAGTACTAGCGGGGGACTACAATGAGCAGTTCTTC.

This chain uses TRBV4-1 with TRBJ1-5; 9 bases line up with TRBD1. V was clipped by 4 bases and J by 3 bases; unmatched bases: 7. This CDR3 has 16 residues. Looked up from germline, CDR1 is MGHRA and CDR2 is YSYEKL. CDR3 coding DNA: TGCGCCAGCAGCCTAACAGGACAGGGGCCCAATCAGCCCCAGCATTTT. The encoded protein is CASSLTGQGPNQPQHF.

The chain has TRBV6-1 and TRBJ2-2; a weak D match, TRBD2 (5 bases). The V end was cut by 11 bases, the J end by 2 bases, with 12 bases between. The length of the CDR3 is 13 residues. Germline CDR1 is MNHNS and CDR2 is SASEGT. The CDR3 is CAQLVVNTGELFF. The CDR3 DNA sequence: TGTGCCCAACTAGTTGTTAACACCGGGGAGCTGTTTTTT.

V and J are TRBV11-3 and TRBJ1-1; unclear D gene. The CDR3 extends over 15 amino acids. The V and J ends lost 1 base and 0 bases respectively, with 9 bases between them. Germline values: CDR1 SGHNT, CDR2 YENEEA. CDR3 DNA sequence: TGTGCCAGCAGCTTAGGGCCGGGAATGAACACTGAAGCTTTCTTT. Its protein product is CASSLGPGMNTEAFF.

This clone was detected only once. The CDR3 region has the DNA TGTGCCAGCAGTTTACAGGGGCCCGCCACTGAAGCTTTCTTT. Residues: CASSLQGPATEAFF. The rearrangement links TRBV27 to TRBJ1-1; tentatively, D is TRBD1 (6 bases). Germline V gene lookup returns CDR1 MNHEY and CDR2 SMNVEV (reference sequence). V dropped 2 bases and J dropped 4 bases, with 11 bases sitting between them. This CDR3 spans 14 amino acids.

The rearrangement joins TRBV19 to TRBJ1-2; 7 bases are a match to TRBD1. This CDR3 has 14 residues. The V gene's germline CDR1 is LNHDA and CDR2 SQIVND (reference sequence). The junction had 4 bases not matched to a gene; V was cut back by 3 bases and J by 3 bases. The CDR3 region is CASSMTGFHYGYTF. The CDR3 nucleotides are TGTGCCAGTAGTATGACAGGGTTTCACTATGGCTACACCTTC.

This rearrangement joins TRBV30 to TRBJ2-2; perhaps TRBD2 as D (5 bases). CDR3 length equals 13 residues. Germline V gene data show CDR1 as GTSNPN and CDR2 as SVGIG (reference sequence). The V end lost 3 bases, the J end lost 2 bases, and 7 bases lay between the germline ends. CDR3 DNA sequence: TGTGCCTGGAGATGGACTAACACCGGGGAGCTGTTTTTT. As protein: CAWRWTNTGELFF.

The rearrangement uses TRBV28 and TRBJ1-2; D gene uncertain. Germline lookup yields CDR1 MDHEN and CDR2 SYDVKM. The CDR3 has 16 amino acids. The V end was cut by 4 bases, the J end by 1 base, with 16 bases between. CDR3 nucleotide sequence: TGTGCCAGCAGTTCTCCCTCGGGAGGGTTTAACTATGGCTACACCTTC. Translation: CASSSPSGGFNYGYTF.

Comments on this clone: This CDR3 is also generated by other DNA sequences in the sample. V gene TRBV5-1 combines with J gene TRBJ2-3; the match to TRBD2 covers 13 bases. Trimming cost V 4 bases and J 1 base; bases outside gene matches: 3. From germline, CDR1 is SGHRS and CDR2 YFSETQ. This CDR3 contains 16 residues. This CDR3 reads CASSAGTSGGTDTQYF. The CDR3 DNA sequence: TGCGCCAGCAGCGCCGGGACTAGCGGGGGCACAGATACGCAGTATTTT.

This rearrangement joins TRBV6-6 to TRBJ1-6, with D perhaps matching TRBD1 (5 bases). Trimming took 5 bases from V and 9 from J, leaving 17 bases between them. The CDR3 is made up of 15 amino acids. CDR1 and CDR2 from the germline V gene are MNHNY and SVGAGI (reference sequence). The CDR3 DNA follows: TGTGCCAGCAGTCCCCGGCAGGCCGGGGGTTCACCCCTCCACTTT. Translating it yields CASSPRQAGGSPLHF.

The chain joins TRBV9 to TRBJ1-5, with D hard to call. CDR3 length: 15 residues. The germline V gene has CDR1 SGDLS and CDR2 YYNGEE. Between the trimmed V and J ends, which lost 0 bases and 0 bases, there was a span of 7 bases. The CDR3 bases are TGTGCCAGCAGCGTAGACGGTACTAGCAATCAGCCCCAGCATTTT. Translation: CASSVDGTSNQPQHF.

This sequence joins TRBV6-5 and TRBJ1-6; possibly TRBD1 for D (5 bases). The germline gives CDR1 MNHEY, CDR2 SVGAGI. The CDR3 loop spans 16 amino acids. V shed 3 bases and J shed 7 bases, with 16 bases lying between them. In DNA form, the CDR3 reads TGTGCCAGCAGTTATGGCGGAGGGAACAGGAATTCACCCCTCCACTTT. This sequence encodes CASSYGGGNRNSPLHF.

The chain recombines TRBV27 with TRBJ2-5; TRBD1 matches 10 bases. Trimming removed 5 bases from V and 4 bases from J; junction bases left unmatched: 10. Germline V lookup: CDR1 MNHEY, CDR2 SMNVEV (reference sequence). The CDR3 consists of 16 residues. This CDR3 is CASSLEKTGGRETQYF. The CDR3, as DNA: TGTGCCAGCAGTCTCGAAAAGACAGGGGGCAGAGAGACCCAGTACTTC.

The chain is built from TRBV28 and TRBJ1-1; 9 nucleotides agree with TRBD1. The CDR3 has 17 amino acids. After removal of 5 bases from V and 2 bases from J, the junction contained 12 bases not matched to a gene. The V gene's germline CDR1 is MDHEN and CDR2 SYDVKM. In nucleotides, the CDR3 is TGTGCCAGCAGTCGAAGGCAAAGGGACAGGGTAAACACTGAAGCTTTCTTT. Protein product: CASSRRQRDRVNTEAFF.

The chain recombines TRBV5-6 with TRBJ2-3; 9 bases line up with TRBD1. The CDR3 extends over 15 amino acids. The germline V gene has CDR1 SGHDT and CDR2 YYEEEE. V lost 4 bases and J lost 3; bases outside the gene matches: 6. The CDR3 DNA follows: TGTGCCAGCAGCAGGCTGGGACAGGGTACAGATACGCAGTATTTT. It encodes CASSRLGQGTDTQYF.

The V and J genes are TRBV19 and TRBJ1-6; 9 bases fit TRBD1. The CDR3 runs to 16 residues. Germline V gene sequence: CDR1 LNHDA, CDR2 SQIVND (reference sequence). J lost 6 bases, V lost 2 bases, and 5 bases had no gene match. CDR3 in DNA: TGTGCCAGTAGTATAATCCCGGGACAGGGTAATTCACCCCTCCACTTT. Amino acid sequence: CASSIIPGQGNSPLHF.